The sequence of this TCR beta chain was determined in a study of beta chain features in type 1 diabetes. Findings and caveats of the study: A moderate, significant TCRB CDR3 shortening appeared in type 1 diabetes across four CD4+ subsets.

On this clone: Its antigen remains unidentified.

Investigators reverse transcribed all isolated RNA, so they sequenced expressed TCRB transcripts. Sequencing was performed with immunoSEQ multiplex PCR; in TCRdb, only in-frame clones are kept and a portion is missing. Of hundreds of thousands of clones in the sample, over 12% were seen once. CDR1 is ENHRY, CDR2 SYGVKD, per germline. CDR3 length: 15 amino acids. Between the trimmed V and J ends, which lost 3 bases and 5 bases, there was a span of 14 bases. The chain couples TRBV10-3 to TRBJ2-4; possibly TRBD1 or TRBD2 for D (5 bases each). Material: naive CD4+ T cells from blood. The TCR was taken from a man between 18 and 29 years old with type 1 diabetes. CDR3 amino acids: CAISDGAPLENIQYF. The DNA for the CDR3 is TGTGCCATCAGTGACGGGGCGCCCTTAGAAAACATTCAGTACTTC.